This T cell receptor (beta chain) comes out of a study of T cell responses to AZD1222 COVID-19 vaccine. Study conclusions and caveats: An increase in Spike-specific TCR breadth and depth was observed after two AZD1222 doses. Spike was spanned by vaccine-associated CD4 TCRs, with dominance at 160-218 and 743-854. None of the repertoires were sampled until the peak T cell response had passed.

TCRdb's copy holds only in-frame clones and misses some; the assay was immunoSEQ multiplex PCR. The data hold 45,000 to 65,000 clones, with approximately 88% observed a single time. Looked up from germline, CDR1 is LNHDA and CDR2 is SQIVND (reference sequence). The V end lost 5 bases, the J end lost 0 bases, and 7 bases lay between the germline ends. There are 13 residues in the CDR3. This clone is a singleton in its sample. Its specificity is not known. Specimen: peripheral blood, collected on day 0 of AZD1222 vaccination. This sequence joins TRBV19 and TRBJ1-1; no firm D call. The source of this sequence is an adult in good health. In DNA, the CDR3 is TGTGCCAGTAGTGCGTCAGTGAACACTGAAGCTTTCTTT. This sequence encodes CASSASVNTEAFF.